This T cell receptor (beta chain) was recovered during a study of blood T cells in healthy people across ages. Broader study findings: Significant beta diversity loss was already apparent by age about 42, declining roughly linearly. Naive CD4+ cells and diversity were both higher in long-lived donors than in aged donors.

In regard to this clonotype: Its matching antigen is unknown.

The CDR3 runs to 14 residues. From germline, CDR1 is SGHRS and CDR2 YFSETQ. Combining a sample-barcoded 5' primer with a J-beta primer mix, a second PCR ran for 7 to 11 cycles. One entry per CDR3 protein results from TCRdb running MiXCR on the 5' RACE reads. The sample carries about 1.4 million distinct CDR3 sequences, 45% to 70% recorded once. What was sequenced was blood. This TCR was sampled from a man in his late teens or twenties in good health. The chain recombines TRBV5-1 with TRBJ2-1, with unresolved D. The J call is doubtful: the DNA matches TRBJ2-7 better. In DNA, the CDR3 is TGCGCCAGCAGCTTGGAAAGGGAAATTAACGAGCAGTACTTC. It encodes CASSLEREINEQYF.